The clone carrying this T cell receptor (beta chain) showed up just a few times. Its matching antigen is unknown. Germline lookup yields CDR1 DFQATT and CDR2 SNEGSKA (reference sequence). The V end lost 1 base, the J end lost 5 bases, and 12 bases lay between the germline ends. This CDR3 region has 14 residues. The data were taken from a study of vaccination and CD4 T cells after COVID-19. Study background: Recovered-phase convalescent patients showed SARS-CoV-2 positivity by nasal swab PCR; nine were mild, one severe. The study enrolled six male and four female convalescents, two of whom were Hispanic. Overlapping SARS-CoV-2, HCoV-NL63, HCoV-OC43 and HCoV-229E spike peptides were used to stimulate cells.

The treatment here: roughly 10-day PBMC culture with coronavirus spike peptide pools or control peptides (ViraFEST assay). CD4+ T cells that had been cultured provided DNA sequenced with the Oncomine TCR Beta short-read assay. TCRdb re-analysed the PCR reads in MiXCR, keeping a single row per CDR3 protein. The sample yields approximately 19,000 distinct CDR3 sequences, roughly 50% seen once. V and J are TRBV20-1 and TRBJ2-1; D is uncertain. This receptor was taken from a human donor who had recovered from COVID-19. The sample here was CD4+ T cells from blood, cultured in vitro, taken after SARS-CoV-2 vaccination. CDR3 sequence: CSARGHVLNNEQFF. The DNA of the CDR3 is TGCAGTGCTAGAGGACACGTTCTAAACAATGAGCAGTTCTTC.